The clone carrying this T cell receptor (beta chain) came up a few times. What it binds is not known. This sample is drawn from a study of beta chain features in type 1 diabetes. Across the study: The study found patients and healthy donors alike in age, gender and cell yields. Sorted cells examined across all samples numbered 85 million to 130 million.

Of the isolated RNA, all was reverse transcribed, and so the sequenced material was expressed TCRB transcripts. Sequenced by immunoSEQ multiplex PCR; TCRdb stores in-frame clones only, minus some. The table records 400,000 to 500,000 clones, approximately 15% of them present only once. Study-level findings and limits: At VDJ recombination sites, type 1 diabetes patients had fewer insertions and more deleted nucleotides.

Germline CDR1 is MNHNS and CDR2 is SASEGT. J lost 0 bases, V lost 5 bases, and 3 bases had no gene match. This CDR3 region has 15 residues. The genes are TRBV6-1 and TRBJ2-1, with 8 bases lining up with TRBD2. The sample comprised naive CD4+ T cells from blood. This TCR was sampled from a young man in good health. The CDR3 DNA reads TGTGCCAGCAGTTTAGCGGGAAACTCCTACAATGAGCAGTTCTTC. This translates into CASSLAGNSYNEQFF.